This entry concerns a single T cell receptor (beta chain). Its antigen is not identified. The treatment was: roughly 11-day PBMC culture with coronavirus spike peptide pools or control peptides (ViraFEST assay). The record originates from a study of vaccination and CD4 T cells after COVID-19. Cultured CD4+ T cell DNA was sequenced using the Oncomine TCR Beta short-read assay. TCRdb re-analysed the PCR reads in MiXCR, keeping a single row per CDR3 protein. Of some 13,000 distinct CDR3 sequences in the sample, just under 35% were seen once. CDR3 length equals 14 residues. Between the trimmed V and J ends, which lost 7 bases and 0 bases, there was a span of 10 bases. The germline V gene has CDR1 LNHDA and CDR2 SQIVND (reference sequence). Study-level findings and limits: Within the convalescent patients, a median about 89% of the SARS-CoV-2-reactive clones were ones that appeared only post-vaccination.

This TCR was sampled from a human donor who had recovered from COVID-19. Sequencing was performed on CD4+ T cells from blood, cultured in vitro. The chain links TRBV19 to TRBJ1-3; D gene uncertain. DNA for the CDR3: TGTGCCAGTAAGGACCTGATCTCTGGAAACACCATATATTTT. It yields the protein CASKDLISGNTIYF.